This is a list of T cell receptor beta chains from one sample in a study of blood T cells in healthy people across ages. TCRdb independently ran MiXCR on the 5' RACE reads; one entry per CDR3 protein. This sample has some 1.4 million distinct CDR3 sequences, with about 40% found just once. The specimen sequenced was blood. The receptors here all came from a woman under 30 in good health. The CDR3 runs from the conserved cysteine through the conserved F or W. A D gene is named only where the DNA matches it firmly.

v_gene	j_gene	len	d_gene	CDR3aa
TRBV20-1	TRBJ2-3	11	NA	CSAGPKDTQYF
TRBV21-1	TRBJ2-3	17	NA	CASSKEAENRVSDTQYF
TRBV20-1	NA	15	TRBD2	CSARDSLADYNEQYF
TRBV4-2	NA	16	TRBD2	CASSQDGAGTYNEQYF
TRBV12-3/TRBV12-4	TRBJ2-7	15	TRBD2	CASTRLAGGRYEQYF
TRBV5-5	TRBJ1-2	14	NA	CASSLKSSSYGYTF
TRBV6-1	NA	13	TRBD1	CASRRQGVHEQYF
TRBV20-1	TRBJ2-7	15	NA	CSAPQRVVPDYEQYF
TRBV4-1	TRBJ2-3	16	TRBD2	CASSQRASGSTDTQYF
TRBV7-3	TRBJ1-1	15	TRBD1	CASSQNRGGYTEAFF
TRBV7-9	TRBJ2-7	13	NA	CASGTGPEAEQYF
TRBV5-1	TRBJ2-1	15	NA	CASSLAMSMSNEQFF
TRBV20-1	TRBJ2-6	15	NA	CSASEHGSGANVLTF
TRBV3-1	TRBJ2-1	15	TRBD1	CASSQERTGDNEQFF
TRBV7-6	TRBJ2-6	14	NA	CASSPIAGANVLTF
TRBV28	TRBJ1-6	14	NA	CASVYRVRNSPLHF
TRBV20-1	TRBJ2-3	13	TRBD1	CSARQGATDTQYF
TRBV12-3/TRBV12-4	TRBJ2-3	15	TRBD1	CASSPGTDWSDTQYF
TRBV3-1	TRBJ2-2	15	NA	CASSPAGRTTGELFF
TRBV21-1	TRBJ2-5	16	NA	CASSAPTSGRANEQYF
TRBV28	TRBJ2-1	19	NA	CASSLSRGPLARNYNEQFF
TRBV10-3	TRBJ2-7	11	NA	CAILTSYEQYF
TRBV7-9	TRBJ2-7	15	TRBD2	CASSSSGVTPGEQYF
TRBV6-5	TRBJ2-3	11	NA	CASSKGHTQYF
TRBV6-2/TRBV6-3	TRBJ2-3	15	NA	CASSRWGSNTDTQYF
TRBV24-1	TRBJ2-7	14	NA	CATSEPGEDYEQYF
TRBV4-2	TRBJ2-5	15	TRBD2	CASSPLAGTQETQYF
TRBV7-3	TRBJ2-5	16	NA	CASSLRSGSGQETQYF
TRBV2	TRBJ2-5	16	TRBD1	CASTREGNRGQETQYF
TRBV3-1	TRBJ2-1	20	TRBD2	CASSQDQGLAGALTYNEQFF